The rows below give T cell receptor beta chains drawn from one sample of a study of post-analysis software for immune sequencing data. TCRdb analysed the PCR reads with MiXCR anew, one entry per CDR3 protein. This table holds 450,000 or so distinct CDR3 sequences, 45% found once. The sample comprised blood. These receptors all stem from a girl aged 10-17 years with multiple sclerosis. The CDR3 runs from the conserved cysteine through the conserved F or W. A D gene is named only where the DNA matches it firmly.

CDR3,D,J,V
CASSLLLAGGPYNEQFF,TRBD2,TRBJ2-1,TRBV7-2
CASSPALAHSYEQYF,-,TRBJ2-7,TRBV6-5
CATSRDSLNSGRESNTQYF,TRBD2,TRBJ2-3,TRBV15
CSVRGGTGGFKEKLFF,TRBD1,TRBJ1-4,TRBV20-1
CASSQGGGPEWEQFF,-,TRBJ2-1,TRBV4-1
CASSQAGLAEETQYF,TRBD2,TRBJ2-5,TRBV4-3
CSVGSGREQYF,-,TRBJ2-7,TRBV29-1
CTTSRDRGPYNEQFF,TRBD1,TRBJ2-1,TRBV15
CASSVEAGAEAFF,-,TRBJ1-1,TRBV9
CASSSSFGEETQYF,-,TRBJ2-5,TRBV5-1
CAISPPEGNTQYF,-,TRBJ2-3,TRBV10-3
CASSLTGTPTEAFF,-,TRBJ1-1,TRBV11-1
CASSQGRSSSQYF,-,TRBJ2-3,TRBV3-1
CASSSEPQHF,-,TRBJ1-5,TRBV21-1
CASISARDYNEQFF,-,TRBJ2-1,TRBV2
CASSEFSGATDTQYF,-,TRBJ2-3,TRBV2
CASTQRSEQFF,-,TRBJ2-1,TRBV6-5
CSAIVLAGGYEQYF,TRBD2,-,TRBV20-1
CASSRDGMSSYNEQFF,-,TRBJ2-1,TRBV7-3
CASRTPKTDTQYF,-,TRBJ2-3,TRBV6-5
CASSPKTGISNETLFF,-,TRBJ1-4,TRBV4-3
CASSYSWGLRETQYF,-,TRBJ2-5,TRBV6-5
CASRGGSEGYTF,-,TRBJ1-2,TRBV5-1
CSARDQHSGSFYNEQFF,TRBD2,TRBJ2-1,TRBV20-1
CASSSGAGGTNNEQFF,TRBD2,TRBJ2-1,TRBV5-1
CASNPGPSTDTQYF,-,TRBJ2-3,TRBV21-1
CATTGQGPPKSNQPQHF,TRBD1,TRBJ1-5,TRBV6-6